This TCR beta chain appears in the sequencing data of a study of T-cell memory formation after mild COVID-19. Overall study context: The TCR clusters were mostly specific to one donor. Regarding the study as a whole: In second-wave clones peaking day 37, SARS-CoV-2 specificity remained unconfirmed. The CD4+ clones that contracted clustered mainly within CM and EM, and the CD8+ clones concentrated in EMRA.

CDR3 length equals 14 residues. The germline V and J ends were trimmed by 5 bases and 3 bases, with 13 bases remaining between them. Germline-derived CDR1 and CDR2 are LNHNV and YYDKDF (reference sequence). TCRdb processed the 5' RACE reads anew with MiXCR; each CDR3 protein has one entry. The sample yields about 600,000 distinct CDR3 sequences, about 20% seen once. Notes on this clonotype: The antigen is unknown.

The rearrangement uses TRBV15 and TRBJ1-2; D perhaps matches TRBD1 (5 bases). Sequenced input: PBMCs or a T cell subset sorted from them (not recorded which). This receptor was identified in an adult woman who had mild COVID-19 (a few samples of this study predate the infection). Cell type and time point are not known. In DNA form, the CDR3 reads TGTGCCACCAGCCCCAGGGTTGAAGACTATGGCTACACCTTC. This codes for CATSPRVEDYGYTF. Drawing the rest from reference TRBV15 and TRBJ1-2, the complete variable domain is DAMVIQNPRYQVTQFGKPVTLSCSQTLNHNVMYWYQQKSSQAPKLLFHYYDKDFNNEADTPDNFQSRRPNTSFCFLDIRSPGLGDTAMYLCATSPRVEDYGYTFGSGTRLTVV.